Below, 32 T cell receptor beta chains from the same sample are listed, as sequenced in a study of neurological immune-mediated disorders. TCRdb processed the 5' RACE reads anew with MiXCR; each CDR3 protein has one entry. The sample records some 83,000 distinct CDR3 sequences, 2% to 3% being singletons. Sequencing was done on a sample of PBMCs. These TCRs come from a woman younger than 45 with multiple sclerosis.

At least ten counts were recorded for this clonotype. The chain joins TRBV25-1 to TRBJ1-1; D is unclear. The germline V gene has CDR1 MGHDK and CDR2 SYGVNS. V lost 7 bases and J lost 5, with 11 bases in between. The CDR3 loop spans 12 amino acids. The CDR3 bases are TGTGCCAGCATTGACGAGGAAACTGAAGCTTTCTTT. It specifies CASIDEETEAFF.

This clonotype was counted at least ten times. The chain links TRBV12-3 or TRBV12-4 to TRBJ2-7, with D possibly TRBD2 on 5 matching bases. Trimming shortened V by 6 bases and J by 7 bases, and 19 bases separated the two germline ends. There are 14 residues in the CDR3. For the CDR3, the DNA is TGTGCCAGCAGCCCGAGGGTAAAAACGGGGGAGCAGTACTTC. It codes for CASSPRVKTGEQYF.

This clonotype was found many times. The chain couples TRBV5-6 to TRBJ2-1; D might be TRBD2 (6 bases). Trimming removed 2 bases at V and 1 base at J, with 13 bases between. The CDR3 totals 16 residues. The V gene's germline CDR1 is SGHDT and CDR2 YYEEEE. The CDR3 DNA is TGTGCCAGCAGCTTCACGGGACTGCAGTCCTACAATGAGCAGTTCTTC. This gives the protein CASSFTGLQSYNEQFF.

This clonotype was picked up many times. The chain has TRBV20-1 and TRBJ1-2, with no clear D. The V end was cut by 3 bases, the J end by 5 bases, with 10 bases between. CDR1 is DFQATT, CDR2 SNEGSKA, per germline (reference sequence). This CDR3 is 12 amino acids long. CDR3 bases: TGCAGTGCTAGGGAAGCGGGATATGGCTACACCTTC. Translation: CSAREAGYGYTF.

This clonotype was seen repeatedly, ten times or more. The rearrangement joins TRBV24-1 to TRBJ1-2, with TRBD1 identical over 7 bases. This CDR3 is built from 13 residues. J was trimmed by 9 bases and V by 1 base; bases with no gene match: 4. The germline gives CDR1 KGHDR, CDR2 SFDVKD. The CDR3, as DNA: TGTGCCACCAGTGATTTAGGGACAGAAAGCTACACCTTC. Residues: CATSDLGTESYTF.

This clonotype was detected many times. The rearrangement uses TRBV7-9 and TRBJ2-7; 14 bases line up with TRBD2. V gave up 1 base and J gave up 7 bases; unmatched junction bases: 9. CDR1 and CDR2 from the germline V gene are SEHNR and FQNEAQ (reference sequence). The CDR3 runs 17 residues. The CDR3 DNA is TGTGCCAGCAGCTTAGTTGCGGGACTAGCGGGAGATGGGGAGCAGTACTTC. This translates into CASSLVAGLAGDGEQYF.

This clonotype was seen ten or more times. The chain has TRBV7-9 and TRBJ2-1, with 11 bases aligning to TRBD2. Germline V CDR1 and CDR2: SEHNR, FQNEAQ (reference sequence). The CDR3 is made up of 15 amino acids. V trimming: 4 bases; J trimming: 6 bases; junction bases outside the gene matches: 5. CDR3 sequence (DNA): TGTGCCAGCAGCTACAGACTAGCGGGGACCAATGAGCAGTTCTTC. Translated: CASSYRLAGTNEQFF. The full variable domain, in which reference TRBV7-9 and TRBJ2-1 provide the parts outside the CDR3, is DTGVSQNPRHKITKRGQNVTFRCDPISEHNRLYWYRQTLGQGPEFLTYFQNEAQLEKSRLLSDRFSAERPKGSFSTLEIQRTEQGDSAMYLCASSYRLAGTNEQFFGPGTRLTVL.

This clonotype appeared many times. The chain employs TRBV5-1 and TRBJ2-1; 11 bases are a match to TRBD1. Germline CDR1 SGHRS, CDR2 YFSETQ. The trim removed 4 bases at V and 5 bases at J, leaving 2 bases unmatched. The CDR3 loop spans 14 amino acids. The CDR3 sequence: CASSGQGANNEQFF. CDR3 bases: TGCGCCAGCAGCGGACAGGGGGCGAACAATGAGCAGTTCTTC.

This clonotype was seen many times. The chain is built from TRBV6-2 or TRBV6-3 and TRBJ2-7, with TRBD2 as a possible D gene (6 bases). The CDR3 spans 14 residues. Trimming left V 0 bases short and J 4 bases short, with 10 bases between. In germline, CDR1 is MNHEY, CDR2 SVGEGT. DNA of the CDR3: TGTGCCAGCAGTTACTCTCGCGGGGCTTACGAGCAGTACTTC. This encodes CASSYSRGAYEQYF.

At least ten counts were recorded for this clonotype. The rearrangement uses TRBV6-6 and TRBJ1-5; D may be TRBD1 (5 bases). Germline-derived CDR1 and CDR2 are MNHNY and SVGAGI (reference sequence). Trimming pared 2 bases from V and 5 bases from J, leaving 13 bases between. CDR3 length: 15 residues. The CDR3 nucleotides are TGTGCCAGCAGTTACCCGGGGGATGGGGATCAGCCCCAGCATTTT. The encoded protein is CASSYPGDGDQPQHF.

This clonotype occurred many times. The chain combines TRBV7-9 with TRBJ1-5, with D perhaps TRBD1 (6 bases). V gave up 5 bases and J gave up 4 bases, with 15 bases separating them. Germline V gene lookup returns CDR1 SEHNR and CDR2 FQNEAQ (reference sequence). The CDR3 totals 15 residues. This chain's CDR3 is CASSQGPTENQPQHF. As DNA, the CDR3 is TGTGCCAGCAGCCAGGGGCCTACGGAGAATCAGCCCCAGCATTTT. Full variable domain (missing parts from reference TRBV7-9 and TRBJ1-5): DTGVSQNPRHKITKRGQNVTFRCDPISEHNRLYWYRQTLGQGPEFLTYFQNEAQLEKSRLLSDRFSAERPKGSFSTLEIQRTEQGDSAMYLCASSQGPTENQPQHFGDGTRLSIL.

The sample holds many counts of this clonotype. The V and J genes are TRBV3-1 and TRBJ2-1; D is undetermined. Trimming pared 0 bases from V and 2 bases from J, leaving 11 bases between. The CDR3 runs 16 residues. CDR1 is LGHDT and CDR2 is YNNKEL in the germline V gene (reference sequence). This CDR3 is CASSQELAVPYNEQFF. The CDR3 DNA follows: TGTGCCAGCAGCCAAGAATTGGCAGTCCCCTACAATGAGCAGTTCTTC.

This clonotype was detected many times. The CDR3 here is CSARDGTSGEQFF. The DNA of the CDR3 is TGCAGTGCTAGGGACGGGACTAGCGGGGAGCAGTTCTTC. This chain connects TRBV20-1 to TRBJ2-1; 12 bases fit TRBD2. V was pared by 3 bases and J by 10 bases, with 4 bases of the junction left unmatched. This CDR3 has 13 residues. The V gene's germline CDR1 is DFQATT and CDR2 SNEGSKA (reference sequence).

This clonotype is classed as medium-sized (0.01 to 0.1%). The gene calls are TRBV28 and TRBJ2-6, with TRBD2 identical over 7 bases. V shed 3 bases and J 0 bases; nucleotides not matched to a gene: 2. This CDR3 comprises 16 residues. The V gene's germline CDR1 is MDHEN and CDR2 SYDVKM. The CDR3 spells CASSLGGVSGANVLTF. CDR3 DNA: TGTGCCAGCAGTTTGGGGGGGGTCTCTGGGGCCAACGTCCTGACTTTC.

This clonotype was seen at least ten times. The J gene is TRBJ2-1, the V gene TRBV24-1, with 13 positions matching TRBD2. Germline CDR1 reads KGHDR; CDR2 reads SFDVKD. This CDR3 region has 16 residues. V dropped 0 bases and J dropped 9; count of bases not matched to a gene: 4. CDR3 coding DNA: TGTGCCACCAGTGATTTGGGACTAGCGGGAGCTCCTGAGCAGTTCTTC. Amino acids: CATSDLGLAGAPEQFF.

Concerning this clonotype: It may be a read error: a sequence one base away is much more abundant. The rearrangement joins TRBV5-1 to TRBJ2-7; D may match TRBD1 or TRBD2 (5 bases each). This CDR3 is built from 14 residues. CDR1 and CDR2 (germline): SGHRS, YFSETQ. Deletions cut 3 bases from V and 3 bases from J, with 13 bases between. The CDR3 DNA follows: TGCGCCAGCAGCTACGGGACGGGATTCTACGAGCAGTACTTC. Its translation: CASSYGTGFYEQYF. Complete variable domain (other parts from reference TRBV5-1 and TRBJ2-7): KAGVTQTPRYLIKTRGQQVTLSCSPISGHRSVSWYQQTPGQGLQFLFEYFSETQRNKGNFPGRFSGRQFSNSRSEMNVSTLELGDSALYLCASSYGTGFYEQYFGPGTRLTVT.

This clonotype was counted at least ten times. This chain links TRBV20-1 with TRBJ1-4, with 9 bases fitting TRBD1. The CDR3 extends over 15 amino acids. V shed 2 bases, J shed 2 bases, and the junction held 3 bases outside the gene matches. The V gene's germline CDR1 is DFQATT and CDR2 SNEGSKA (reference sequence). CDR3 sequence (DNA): TGCAGTGCTAGAAAACAGGGGGCGACTAATGAAAAACTGTTTTTT. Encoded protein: CSARKQGATNEKLFF.

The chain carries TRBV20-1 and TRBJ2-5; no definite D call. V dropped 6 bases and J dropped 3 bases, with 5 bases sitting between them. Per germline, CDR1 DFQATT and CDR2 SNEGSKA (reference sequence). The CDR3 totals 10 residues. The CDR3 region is CSAIKETQYF. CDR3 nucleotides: TGCAGTGCCATTAAAGAGACCCAGTACTTC.

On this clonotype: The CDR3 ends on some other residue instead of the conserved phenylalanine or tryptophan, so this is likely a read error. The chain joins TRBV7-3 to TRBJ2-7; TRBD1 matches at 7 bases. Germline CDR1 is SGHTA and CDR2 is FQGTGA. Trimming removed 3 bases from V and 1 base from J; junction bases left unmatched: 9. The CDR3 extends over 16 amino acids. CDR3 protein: CASSLTGSGESYEQYN. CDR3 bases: TGTGCCAGCAGCTTGACAGGGTCAGGGGAATCCTACGAGCAGTACAAC.

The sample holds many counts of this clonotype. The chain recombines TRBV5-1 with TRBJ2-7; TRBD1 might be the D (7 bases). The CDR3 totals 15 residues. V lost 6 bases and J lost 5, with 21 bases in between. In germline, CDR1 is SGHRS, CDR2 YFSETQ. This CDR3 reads CASTRDSGTVHEQYF. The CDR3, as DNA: TGCGCCAGCACCAGGGACAGTGGGACTGTCCACGAGCAGTACTTC.

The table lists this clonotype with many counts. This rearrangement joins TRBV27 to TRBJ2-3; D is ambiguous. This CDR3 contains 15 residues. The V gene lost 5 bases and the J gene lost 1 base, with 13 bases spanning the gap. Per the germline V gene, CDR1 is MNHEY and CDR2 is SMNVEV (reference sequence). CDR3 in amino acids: CASSAPGLGTDTQYF. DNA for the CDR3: TGTGCCAGCAGTGCCCCGGGTCTCGGCACAGATACGCAGTATTTT.

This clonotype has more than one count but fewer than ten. The CDR3 nucleotides read TGTGCCAGCAGCTTAGTTCGCGGGATCCGCACAGATACGCAGTATTTT. Its translation is CASSLVRGIRTDTQYF. The genes are TRBV7-2 and TRBJ2-3; tentative D call: TRBD2 (6 bases). This CDR3 comprises 16 residues. Germline CDR1 and CDR2: SGHTA and FQGNSA. Trimming cost V 1 base and J 1 base, with 12 bases left between them.

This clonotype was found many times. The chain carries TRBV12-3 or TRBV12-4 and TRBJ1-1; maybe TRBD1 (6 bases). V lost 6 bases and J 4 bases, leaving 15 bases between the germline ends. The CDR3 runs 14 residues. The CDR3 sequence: CASRQQGMLTEAFF. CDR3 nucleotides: TGTGCCAGCAGACAACAGGGTATGCTCACTGAAGCTTTCTTT.

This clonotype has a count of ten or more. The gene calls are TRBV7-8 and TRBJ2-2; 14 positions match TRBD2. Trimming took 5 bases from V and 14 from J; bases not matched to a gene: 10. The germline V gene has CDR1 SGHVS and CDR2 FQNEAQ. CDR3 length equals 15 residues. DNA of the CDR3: TGTGCCAGCAGCCCTCGACTAGCGGGAGGGTCGGCACTGTTTTTT. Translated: CASSPRLAGGSALFF.

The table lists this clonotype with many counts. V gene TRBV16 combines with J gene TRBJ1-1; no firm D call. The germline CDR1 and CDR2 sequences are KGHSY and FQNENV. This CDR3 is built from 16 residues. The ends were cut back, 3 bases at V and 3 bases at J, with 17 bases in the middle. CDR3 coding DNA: TGTGCCAGCAGCCAGAAAACGAGGGTGACGGACACTGAAGCTTTCTTT. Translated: CASSQKTRVTDTEAFF.

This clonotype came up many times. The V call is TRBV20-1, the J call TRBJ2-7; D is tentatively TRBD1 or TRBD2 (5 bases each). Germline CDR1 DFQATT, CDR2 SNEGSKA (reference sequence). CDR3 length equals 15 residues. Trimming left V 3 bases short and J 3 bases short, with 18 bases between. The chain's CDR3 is CSASRAVEGRYEQYF. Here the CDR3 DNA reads TGCAGTGCTAGTCGAGCGGTAGAGGGACGCTACGAGCAGTACTTC.

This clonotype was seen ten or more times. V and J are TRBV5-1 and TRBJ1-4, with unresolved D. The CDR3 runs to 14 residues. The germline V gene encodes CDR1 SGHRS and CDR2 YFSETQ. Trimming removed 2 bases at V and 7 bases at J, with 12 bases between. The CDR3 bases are TGCGCCAGCAGCTTCAGCGAGATCACTGAAAAACTGTTTTTT. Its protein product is CASSFSEITEKLFF.

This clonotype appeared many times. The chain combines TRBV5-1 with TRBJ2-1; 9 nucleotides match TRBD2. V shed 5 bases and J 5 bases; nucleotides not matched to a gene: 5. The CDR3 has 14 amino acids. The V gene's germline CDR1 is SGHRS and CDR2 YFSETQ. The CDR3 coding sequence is TGCGCCAGCAGTCGGGTAGCGGGGGACAATGAGCAGTTCTTC. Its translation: CASSRVAGDNEQFF.

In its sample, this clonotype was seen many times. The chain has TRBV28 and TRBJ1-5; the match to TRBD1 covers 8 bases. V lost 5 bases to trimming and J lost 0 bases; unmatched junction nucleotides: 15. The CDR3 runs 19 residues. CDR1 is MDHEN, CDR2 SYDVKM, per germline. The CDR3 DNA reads TGTGCCAGCAGTCCTATAGCGCTATGGACAGGGCTTAGCAATCAGCCCCAGCATTTT. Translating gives CASSPIALWTGLSNQPQHF.

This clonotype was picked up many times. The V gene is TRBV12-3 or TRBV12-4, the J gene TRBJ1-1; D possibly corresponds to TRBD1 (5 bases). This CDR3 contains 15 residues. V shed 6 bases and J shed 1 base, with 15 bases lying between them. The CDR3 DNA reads TGTGCCAGCAGCCCTGGGGGAGCCAGGAACACTGAAGCTTTCTTT. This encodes CASSPGGARNTEAFF.

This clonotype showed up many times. The CDR3 nucleotides are TGTGCCAGCTCATTACTGAATGTGGCTAGCTCCTACGAGCAGTACTTC. This encodes CASSLLNVASSYEQYF. The rearrangement links TRBV18 to TRBJ2-7; D remains ambiguous. This CDR3 has 16 residues. Between the trimmed V and J ends, which lost 5 bases and 0 bases, there was a span of 17 bases. Germline CDR1 and CDR2: KGHSH and LQKENI.

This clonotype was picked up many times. The CDR3: CASSPGTLNEQFF. In nucleotides, the CDR3 is TGCGCCAGCAGCCCCGGGACTCTGAATGAGCAGTTCTTC. J is TRBJ2-1 and V is TRBV5-1, with a weak D call TRBD2 (6 bases). This CDR3 contains 13 residues. V shed 4 bases and J shed 7 bases, with 12 bases lying between them. CDR1 is SGHRS, CDR2 YFSETQ, per germline.